Below, 24 T cell receptor beta chains from the same sample are listed, as sequenced in a study of T-cell memory formation after mild COVID-19. TCRdb used MiXCR to reprocess the 5' RACE reads, holding one entry per CDR3 protein. The repertoire holds about 82,000 distinct CDR3 sequences, with over 10% as singletons. Sequences were obtained from PBMCs or a T cell subset sorted from them (not recorded which). The receptors were sampled from a man aged 18 to 29 who had mild COVID-19 (a few samples of this study predate the infection). Cell type and time point are not known.

The rearrangement uses TRBV6-2 or TRBV6-3 and TRBJ2-7; D might be TRBD1 (5 bases). This CDR3 is 12 amino acids long. V gave up 8 bases and J gave up 3 bases, with 11 bases separating them. The germline CDR1 and CDR2 sequences are MNHEY and SVGEGT. For the CDR3, the DNA is TGTGCCAGCGGCAAGGGGTACTACGAGCAGTACTTC. Protein: CASGKGYYEQYF.

The chain has TRBV27 and TRBJ2-3; D gene ambiguous. The germline V gene has CDR1 MNHEY and CDR2 SMNVEV (reference sequence). The CDR3 runs to 13 residues. V was clipped by 3 bases and J by 2 bases, with 6 bases between them. The CDR3 region has the DNA TGTGCCAGCAGTTTTGGGTTCACAGATACGCAGTATTTT. Translating gives CASSFGFTDTQYF.

This clonotype was observed a few times. The chain employs TRBV7-9 and TRBJ2-6; 8 bases agree with TRBD1. The CDR3 runs 17 residues. The germline gives CDR1 SEHNR, CDR2 FQNEAQ (reference sequence). The V gene end was trimmed by 5 bases and the J gene end by 2 bases; junction bases not matched to a gene: 8. CDR3 sequence reads: CASSTQDRVAGANVLTF. CDR3 sequence (DNA): TGTGCCAGCAGCACCCAGGACAGGGTGGCTGGGGCCAACGTCCTGACTTTC.

This clonotype was detected only a few times. The genes are TRBV7-9 and TRBJ1-3; D gene ambiguous. The V and J ends lost 3 bases and 0 bases respectively, with 12 bases between them. This CDR3 comprises 16 residues. Germline loops: CDR1 SEHNR, CDR2 FQNEAQ (reference sequence). The CDR3 reads CASSFATPYSGNTIYF. The DNA of the CDR3 is TGTGCCAGCAGCTTCGCTACACCCTACTCTGGAAACACCATATATTTT.

This sequence joins TRBV27 and TRBJ1-3; no firm D call. Trimming removed 3 bases from V and 2 bases from J, with 8 bases in between. CDR1 MNHEY and CDR2 SMNVEV come from the germline V gene (reference sequence). The CDR3 spans 14 residues. DNA of the CDR3: TGTGCCAGCAGTTTTTCCGGACCTGGAAACACCATATATTTT. This translates into CASSFSGPGNTIYF.

This clonotype turned up a few times. The CDR3 DNA reads as TGCGCCAGCAGCCAGGGAGTGGGCAGGACCGAGCAGTACGTC. Protein: CASSQGVGRTEQYV. The rearrangement links TRBV4-1 to TRBJ2-7; D is possibly TRBD2 (5 bases). V lost 3 bases, J lost 6 bases, and 15 bases lay in between. The CDR3 contains 14 residues. Per germline, CDR1 MGHRA and CDR2 YSYEKL.

The chain carries TRBV16 and TRBJ2-7; D is uncertain. CDR3 length: 15 amino acids. In germline, CDR1 is KGHSY, CDR2 FQNENV. V was shortened by 2 bases and J by 0 bases, with 11 bases between the two germline ends. The CDR3 sequence: CASSQGLGNSYEQYF. DNA of the CDR3: TGTGCCAGCAGCCAAGGCTTAGGGAACTCCTACGAGCAGTACTTC.

Ten or more counts support this clonotype. The chain has TRBV9 and TRBJ2-7, with 11 nucleotides matching TRBD2. This CDR3 comprises 15 residues. V lost 3 bases and J lost 2; bases outside the gene matches: 4. The germline CDR1 and CDR2 sequences are SGDLS and YYNGEE. The CDR3 here is CASSASGGPTYEQYF. The CDR3 bases are TGTGCCAGCAGCGCTAGCGGGGGGCCTACCTACGAGCAGTACTTC.

Only a few counts were recorded for this clonotype. The chain joins TRBV2 to TRBJ2-3, with 12 bases identical to TRBD1. V lost 9 bases to trimming and J lost 5 bases; unmatched junction nucleotides: 9. Per the germline V gene, CDR1 is SNHLY and CDR2 is FYNNEI. The CDR3 length is 15 residues. CDR3 sequence reads: CARTHRDRGQDTQYF. The CDR3 nucleotides read TGTGCCAGAACACACCGGGACAGGGGGCAAGATACGCAGTATTTT.

The DNA for the CDR3 is TGTGCCAGCAGCGTGACTAGCGGGGGACCTACTGGGGGCGAGCAGTACTTC. It yields the protein CASSVTSGGPTGGEQYF. The chain recombines TRBV5-6 with TRBJ2-7, with 12 bases identical to TRBD2. There are 17 residues in the CDR3. V gave up 4 bases and J gave up 6 bases; unmatched junction bases: 14. Germline assignment: CDR1 SGHDT and CDR2 YYEEEE.

This clonotype was observed at least ten times. The chain is built from TRBV12-3 or TRBV12-4 and TRBJ2-1; 11 bases map to TRBD2. V trimming: 6 bases; J trimming: 7 bases; junction bases outside the gene matches: 8. CDR3 length: 15 amino acids. The CDR3 loop reads CASSPGTSGMNEQFF. In DNA, the CDR3 is TGTGCCAGCAGCCCCGGGACTAGCGGTATGAATGAGCAGTTCTTC.

The genes are TRBV27 and TRBJ2-7, with 7 nucleotides matching TRBD1. This CDR3 is built from 13 residues. Germline loops: CDR1 MNHEY, CDR2 SMNVEV (reference sequence). With V trimmed by 10 bases and J by 6 bases, 12 bases remained unmatched. CDR3 DNA sequence: TGTGCCACCCTTCTGGCGGCAGGGGGCGAGCAGTACTTC. This encodes CATLLAAGGEQYF.

This clonotype was counted a few times. The chain links TRBV9 to TRBJ2-6; D may be TRBD1 or TRBD2 (6 bases each). The CDR3 has 17 residues. Germline V gene data show CDR1 as SGDLS and CDR2 as YYNGEE. Trimming took off 0 bases at V and 1 base at J, with 11 bases between the two ends. The CDR3 region has the DNA TGTGCCAGCAGCGTAGAGGGGGGCGAATCTGGGGCCAACGTCCTGACTTTC. Protein product: CASSVEGGESGANVLTF.

Many counts were recorded for this clonotype. The chain uses TRBV5-1 and TRBJ1-1; 7 bases match TRBD1. The CDR3 is 19 residues long. V shed 0 bases and J 0 bases; nucleotides not matched to a gene: 14. Germline loops: CDR1 SGHRS, CDR2 YFSETQ. This chain's CDR3 is CASSLGRRDSYLMNTEAFF. In DNA, the CDR3 is TGCGCCAGCAGCTTGGGCCGACGGGACAGCTACCTCATGAACACTGAAGCTTTCTTT.

The chain joins TRBV6-2 or TRBV6-3 to TRBJ1-5; D is unclear. The CDR3 runs 11 residues. Trimming removed 6 bases at V and 6 bases at J, with 6 bases between. Germline V CDR1 and CDR2: MNHEY, SVGEGT. Here the CDR3 reads CASRTTQPQHF. Written as DNA, the CDR3 is TGTGCCAGCAGGACTACTCAGCCCCAGCATTTT.

The chain combines TRBV7-9 with TRBJ1-2; D call uncertain. Per germline, CDR1 SEHNR and CDR2 FQNEAQ (reference sequence). CDR3 length equals 12 residues. Trimming shortened V by 4 bases and J by 5 bases, and 8 bases separated the two germline ends. The CDR3 sequence is CASSSSSYGYTF. The CDR3 DNA reads as TGTGCCAGCAGCTCCTCCTCTTATGGCTACACCTTC.

The rearrangement joins TRBV12-3 or TRBV12-4 to TRBJ2-1, with D unclear. This CDR3 is built from 14 residues. Trimming shortened V by 3 bases and J by 4 bases, and 10 bases separated the two germline ends. CDR3 coding DNA: TGTGCCAGCAGTTTTCCGAGCACGTACAATGAGCAGTTCTTC. It encodes CASSFPSTYNEQFF.

V usage is TRBV6-2 or TRBV6-3 and J usage is TRBJ2-3; 11 bases are a match to TRBD2. Germline V gene data show CDR1 as MNHEY and CDR2 as SVGEGT. Trimming removed 2 bases from V and 1 base from J; junction bases left unmatched: 2. The CDR3 is 16 residues long. The CDR3 region is CASSYVLAGGTDTQYF. The CDR3 nucleotides are TGTGCCAGCAGTTACGTACTAGCGGGGGGCACAGATACGCAGTATTTT.

In this sample, this clonotype turned up a few times. The chain carries TRBV6-5 and TRBJ2-1; TRBD1 is a possible D gene (6 bases). The CDR3 contains 11 residues. Germline CDR1 MNHEY, CDR2 SVGAGI. Trimming pared 7 bases from V and 6 bases from J, leaving 7 bases between. The CDR3 region has the DNA TGTGCCAGCAACAGGGCCAATGAGCAGTTCTTC. Translating it yields CASNRANEQFF.

A few counts support this clonotype. The J gene is TRBJ1-1, the V gene TRBV29-1, with 7 bases lining up with TRBD1. The germline V gene has CDR1 SQVTM and CDR2 ANQGSEA. The ends lost 4 bases at V and 11 bases at J; junction bases unmatched: 7. The CDR3 runs to 11 residues. The CDR3 reads CSVGQGKEAFF. DNA of the CDR3: TGCAGCGTTGGACAGGGAAAGGAGGCTTTCTTT.

V and J are TRBV20-1 and TRBJ2-1; 8 bases map to TRBD2. CDR3 length equals 13 residues. The germline V gene encodes CDR1 DFQATT and CDR2 SNEGSKA (reference sequence). The junction had 6 bases not matched to a gene; V was cut back by 6 bases and J by 5 bases. The CDR3 spells CSAPGLGHNEQFF. The CDR3 DNA sequence: TGCAGTGCACCGGGACTAGGACACAATGAGCAGTTCTTC.

In its sample, this clonotype was seen a few times. In nucleotides, the CDR3 is TGTGCCAGCAGCCAAGATCTAGCGGGGGGGCCAATCACAGATACGCAGTATTTT. Its translation: CASSQDLAGGPITDTQYF. V usage is TRBV3-1 and J usage is TRBJ2-3, with TRBD2 identical over 12 bases. With V trimmed by 0 bases and J by 2 bases, 6 bases remained unmatched. The CDR3 consists of 18 residues. The germline CDR1 and CDR2 sequences are LGHDT and YNNKEL (reference sequence).

The chain couples TRBV24-1 to TRBJ2-1; 7 positions match TRBD1. V was pared by 4 bases and J by 4 bases, with 3 bases of the junction left unmatched. The germline CDR1 and CDR2 sequences are KGHDR and SFDVKD. CDR3 size: 14 residues. This CDR3 reads CATSETGKYNEQFF. The CDR3 bases are TGTGCCACCAGTGAGACAGGGAAATACAATGAGCAGTTCTTC.

The chain uses TRBV4-1 and TRBJ1-5, with D tentatively TRBD1 (6 bases). The V gene lost 6 bases and the J gene lost 7 bases, with 19 bases spanning the gap. Germline V lookup: CDR1 MGHRA, CDR2 YSYEKL. The CDR3 has 15 residues. The CDR3 loop reads CASRPHAGEVQPQHF. For the CDR3, the DNA is TGCGCCAGCAGACCTCACGCAGGGGAGGTCCAGCCCCAGCATTTT.